The 20 T cell receptor beta chains presented below share a single source sample, sequenced in a study of low-dose radiotherapy and immunotherapy resistance in tumors (dated by TCRdb to between 2021 and 2024). The time point label corresponds to: before trial treatment. These reads were obtained on an Illumina HiSeq 2500. First-strand cDNA was synthesized with Superscript III and a set of TRAV- and TRBV-specific primers, covering both TCRalpha and TCRbeta chains. TCRs were amplified with Phusion for roughly 19 PCR cycles, with a constant-region primer paired with the adapter attached to the V primers. TCRdb applied fastp at Q25 and MiXCR to the public reads, then kept only in-frame beta chains. For every CDR3 protein sequence, its rows merge into one entry that carries the most common genes and DNA. This sample has around 80,000 distinct CDR3 sequences in its table, and 18% of those were observed once. The ten largest clones take up about 5.9% of the sample.

This specimen was PBMCs, taken before treatment. All receptors derive from a male donor with prostate cancer.

This clonotype was counted at least ten times. The rearrangement links TRBV20-1 to TRBJ2-1, with TRBD2 identical over 9 bases. With 5 bases clipped from V and 8 bases from J, the junction kept 16 bases outside the gene matches. The length of the CDR3 is 16 residues. From germline, CDR1 is DFQATT and CDR2 SNEGSKA (reference sequence). CDR3 amino acids: CSAPLIAGAGSYEQFF. CDR3 sequence (DNA): TGCAGTGCTCCTTTAATAGCGGGAGCTGGGTCGTATGAGCAGTTCTTC.

The chain is built from TRBV6-5 and TRBJ2-5, with 9 bases fitting TRBD2. CDR3 length: 14 residues. The germline gives CDR1 MNHEY, CDR2 SVGAGI. The trim removed 6 bases at V and 5 bases at J, leaving 7 bases unmatched. CDR3 sequence (DNA): TGTGCCAGCAGCGGGGCGGGAGGGGGTGAGACCCAGTACTTC. Translating it yields CASSGAGGGETQYF.

This clonotype showed up many times. The CDR3 loop reads CASSFGSYGYTF. In DNA form, the CDR3 reads TGTGCCAGCAGTTTTGGGAGCTATGGCTACACCTTC. The chain has TRBV12-3 or TRBV12-4 and TRBJ1-2; D not certain. The CDR3 is 12 residues long. The germline V and J ends were trimmed by 3 bases and 4 bases, with 6 bases remaining between them.

The chain carries TRBV6-2 or TRBV6-3 and TRBJ2-1, with D perhaps assigned TRBD1 or TRBD2 (6 bases each). The CDR3 totals 15 residues. The V gene's germline CDR1 is MNHEY and CDR2 SVGEGT. Trimming pared 6 bases from V and 3 bases from J, leaving 15 bases between. The CDR3, as DNA: TGTGCCAGCAGCTTAGACGGGGGCCTCTACAATGAGCAGTTCTTC. It translates to CASSLDGGLYNEQFF.

This clonotype was found many times. This chain connects TRBV4-3 to TRBJ1-4; tentative D call: TRBD1 (6 bases). Germline-derived CDR1 and CDR2 are LGHNA and YSLEER. The germline V and J ends were trimmed by 0 bases and 1 base, with 9 bases remaining between them. This CDR3 has 16 amino acids. The CDR3 reads CASSQDWTVTNEKLFF. CDR3 nucleotides: TGCGCCAGCAGCCAAGATTGGACAGTAACTAATGAAAAACTGTTTTTT.

This clonotype was counted ten times or more. The gene calls are TRBV4-2 and TRBJ2-1; D remains ambiguous. This CDR3 is 16 amino acids long. From germline, CDR1 is LGHNA and CDR2 YNFKEQ. Trimming stripped 0 bases from V and 2 bases from J, with 11 bases between. The chain's CDR3 is CASSQEYALAYNEQFF. The CDR3 region has the DNA TGTGCCAGCAGCCAAGAGTACGCGCTAGCCTACAATGAGCAGTTCTTC.

With respect to this clonotype: One base away lies a much larger clone, so this may be a sequencing read error. V gene TRBV7-3 combines with J gene TRBJ2-1; 11 bases agree with TRBD2. There are 15 residues in the CDR3. V lost 7 bases and J lost 5; bases outside the gene matches: 7. Germline CDR1 and CDR2: SGHTA and FQGTGA. Here the CDR3 reads CASNLGLAVDNEQFF. CDR3 coding DNA: TGTGCCAGCAACTTGGGACTAGCGGTTGACAATGAGCAGTTCTTC.

This clonotype was recorded many times. J is TRBJ2-7 and V is TRBV4-2, with 7 bases identical to TRBD2. V lost 1 base, J lost 3 bases, and 3 bases stayed unmatched. The CDR3 consists of 14 residues. The germline CDR1 and CDR2 sequences are LGHNA and YNFKEQ. The CDR3 loop reads CASSQGLADYEQYF. Here the CDR3 DNA reads TGTGCCAGCAGCCAAGGTCTAGCGGACTACGAGCAGTACTTC.

This clonotype was detected many times. V gene TRBV5-1 combines with J gene TRBJ2-1, with 8 positions matching TRBD2. CDR3 length equals 15 residues. V shed 4 bases, J shed 5 bases, and the junction held 8 bases outside the gene matches. CDR1 is SGHRS, CDR2 YFSETQ, per germline. CDR3: CASSPGGAGDNEQFF. The CDR3 region has the DNA TGCGCCAGCAGCCCGGGAGGAGCGGGGGACAATGAGCAGTTCTTC.

This clonotype was counted many times. V and J are TRBV18 and TRBJ1-1, with 8 bases matching TRBD1. Unmatched junction bases numbered 9, after V lost 2 bases and J lost 1 base. Germline-derived CDR1 and CDR2 are KGHSH and LQKENI. The CDR3 extends over 17 amino acids. CDR3 in amino acids: CASSPTFTGTGNTEAFF. The CDR3 bases are TGTGCCAGCTCACCAACTTTTACCGGGACAGGGAACACTGAAGCTTTCTTT.

This clonotype showed up many times. The chain carries TRBV6-2 or TRBV6-3 and TRBJ2-6; no clear D. The CDR3 consists of 15 residues. Germline CDR1 and CDR2: MNHEY and SVGEGT. Trimming left V 5 bases short and J 0 bases short, with 8 bases between. DNA for the CDR3: TGTGCCAGCAGTAAACCGAGCTCTGGGGCCAACGTCCTGACTTTC. As protein: CASSKPSSGANVLTF.

This clonotype was seen at least ten times. The CDR3 here is CASSVPNTEAFF. The CDR3 DNA reads TGTGCCAGCAGTGTCCCGAACACTGAAGCTTTCTTT. The V call is TRBV28, the J call TRBJ1-1; D uncertain. CDR1 is MDHEN, CDR2 SYDVKM, per germline. The CDR3 is 12 residues long. V lost 5 bases and J 1 base, leaving 5 bases between the germline ends.

This clonotype was picked up many times. The junction shows a germline mismatch at one end, possibly a read error. V is TRBV5-1 and J is TRBJ1-2; D not certain. The CDR3 length is 12 residues. Germline-derived CDR1 and CDR2 are SGHRS and YFSETQ. CDR3 loop: CASSPTNYGYTF. CDR3 in DNA: TGTGCCAGCAGCCCAACGAACTATGGCTACACCTTC.

This clonotype appeared many times. V gene TRBV5-5 combines with J gene TRBJ2-5, with 11 bases lining up with TRBD1. J was trimmed by 4 bases and V by 4 bases; bases with no gene match: 12. The CDR3 runs to 17 residues. From germline, CDR1 is SGHKS and CDR2 YYEKEE (reference sequence). Here the CDR3 DNA reads TGTGCCAGCAGCCGTGGACAGGGGGCAGTTTGGGGAGAGACCCAGTACTTC. Encoded protein: CASSRGQGAVWGETQYF.

This clonotype was seen repeatedly, ten times or more. This sequence joins TRBV3-1 and TRBJ2-7, with D perhaps TRBD2 (6 bases). The CDR3 runs to 15 residues. The germline gives CDR1 LGHDT, CDR2 YNNKEL (reference sequence). V was shortened by 5 bases and J by 0 bases, with 14 bases between the two germline ends. CDR3: CASSNYGGSSYEQYF. CDR3 nucleotide sequence: TGTGCCAGCAGCAATTACGGGGGAAGCTCCTACGAGCAGTACTTC.

As for this clonotype: A far bigger clonotype differs at one base, so this is likely a read error. The chain uses TRBV6-8 and TRBJ1-2, with TRBD1 matching 9 bases. With V trimmed by 9 bases and J by 14 bases, 13 bases remained unmatched. This CDR3 has 12 amino acids. Germline-derived CDR1 and CDR2 are MNHGY and SAAAGT. CDR3 DNA sequence: TGTGCCAGAAGCCTACTACAGGGGGCTCTGACCTTC. Its protein product is CARSLLQGALTF.

This clonotype was picked up many times. The gene calls are TRBV18 and TRBJ2-1; tentative D call: TRBD2 (5 bases). The ends were cut back, 0 bases at V and 6 bases at J, with 9 bases in the middle. Per germline, CDR1 KGHSH and CDR2 LQKENI. This CDR3 has 14 amino acids. CDR3 coding DNA: TGTGCCAGCTCACCACCTTCCGGGGTCAATGAGCAGTTCTTC. Translation gives CASSPPSGVNEQFF.

The J gene is TRBJ1-1, the V gene TRBV4-1; possible D gene TRBD1, 5 bases. The CDR3 has 12 residues. Germline V gene data show CDR1 as MGHRA and CDR2 as YSYEKL. The germline V and J ends were trimmed by 1 base and 10 bases, with 10 bases remaining between them. The CDR3 DNA is TGCGCCAGCAGCCAAGCGGGACGGGGAGCTTTCTTT. Residues: CASSQAGRGAFF.

As for this clonotype: It is likely a read error: a sequence one base away is far more abundant. The gene calls are TRBV11-2 and TRBJ2-7, with 9 bases aligning to TRBD2. Germline trimming cut 6 bases from V and 7 bases from J; bases unmatched to any gene: 13. CDR3 length: 15 residues. Germline V gives CDR1 SGHAT, CDR2 FQNNGV. The DNA of the CDR3 is TGTGCCAGCAGTGCTGGCGGGGGGGGACACAATGAGCAGTACTTC. Translating it yields CASSAGGGGHNEQYF.

The rearrangement links TRBV30 to TRBJ1-1, with unresolved D. V shed 1 base and J shed 11 bases, with 14 bases lying between them. Germline V gives CDR1 GTSNPN, CDR2 SVGIG (reference sequence). The CDR3 loop spans 12 amino acids. CDR3 coding DNA: TGTGCCTGGAGTGAGGGAACCCTCGGGGCTTTCTTT. This encodes CAWSEGTLGAFF.